The 28 T cell receptor beta chains given below trace back to one sample, sequenced in a study of T cell repertoires in cytomegalovirus infection. Each CDR3 protein gets one entry after TCRdb re-called the reads with MiXCR. The table includes a few hundred thousand distinct CDR3 sequences, 15% to 20% detected once. Sample: PBMCs. The source is a human donor in good health (CMV status not recorded). Some clones in this sample may be carry-over from other donors' samples.

This clonotype was seen more than once but under ten times. The chain uses TRBV2 and TRBJ1-2, with D possibly TRBD1 on 6 matching bases. The CDR3 is 14 amino acids. Trimming cost V 8 bases and J 4 bases, with 17 bases left between them. Germline CDR1 is SNHLY and CDR2 is FYNNEI. For the CDR3, the DNA is TGTGCCAGCGAGGGGCAGGGGAAGGTCTATGGCTACACCTTC. Protein: CASEGQGKVYGYTF.

The chain carries TRBV15 and TRBJ1-6; 7 bases line up with TRBD1. The CDR3 consists of 16 residues. From germline, CDR1 is LNHNV and CDR2 YYDKDF (reference sequence). With V trimmed by 5 bases and J by 7 bases, 11 bases remained unmatched. The CDR3: CATSPERGQLNSPLHF. The CDR3 nucleotides read TGTGCCACCAGCCCAGAGAGGGGACAGCTAAATTCACCCCTCCACTTT.

This clonotype was recorded many times. The V gene is TRBV7-2, the J gene TRBJ2-1; 8 bases line up with TRBD2. V lost 3 bases to trimming and J lost 3 bases; unmatched junction nucleotides: 4. This CDR3 has 15 amino acids. In germline, CDR1 is SGHTA, CDR2 FQGNSA. CDR3 DNA: TGTGCCAGCAGCTTCTACGGGGGGGACTACAATGAGCAGTTCTTC. Residues: CASSFYGGDYNEQFF.

As regards this clonotype: This may be a read error: a much more frequent sequence differs by one nucleotide. The V and J genes are TRBV28 and TRBJ1-5, with 7 bases identical to TRBD1. The better agreement between TRBJ2-3 and the DNA end casts doubt on the J call. The CDR3 is made up of 15 amino acids. Germline V gene lookup returns CDR1 MDHEN and CDR2 SYDVKM. The CDR3: CASSFADRPNQPQYF. DNA for the CDR3: TGTGCCAGCAGTTTCGCGGACAGGCCGAATCAGCCCCAGTATTTT.

This clonotype was seen more than once but under ten times. The chain employs TRBV20-1 and TRBJ2-1; 8 positions agree with TRBD2. CDR3 length: 14 residues. J was trimmed by 6 bases and V by 7 bases; bases with no gene match: 11. CDR1 DFQATT and CDR2 SNEGSKA come from the germline V gene (reference sequence). The CDR3: CSVQKGLVINEQFF. CDR3 bases: TGCAGTGTTCAGAAGGGACTAGTGATCAATGAGCAGTTCTTC.

V gene TRBV10-2 combines with J gene TRBJ2-1; TRBD2 is a possible D gene (6 bases). The CDR3 is 16 residues long. Trimming removed 8 bases from V and 8 bases from J, with 25 bases in between. From germline, CDR1 is WSHSY and CDR2 SAAADI. The DNA of the CDR3 is TGCGCCAGCGGAAGGGGTTATTTTGGAGGGACCGATGAGCAGTTCTTC. Its protein is CASGRGYFGGTDEQFF.

The chain has TRBV6-2 or TRBV6-3 and TRBJ1-4; D is uncertain. Trimming took 5 bases from V and 5 from J, leaving 15 bases between them. Germline CDR1 MNHEY, CDR2 SVGEGT. CDR3 length: 15 amino acids. The CDR3 spells CASSRLSGGNEKLFF. CDR3 DNA sequence: TGTGCCAGCAGTCGACTATCTGGCGGCAATGAAAAACTGTTTTTT.

This clonotype was counted many times. The rearrangement joins TRBV2 to TRBJ2-1; D not resolved. Germline CDR1 SNHLY, CDR2 FYNNEI. This CDR3 has 14 residues. V shed 2 bases and J shed 4 bases, with 9 bases lying between them. In DNA, the CDR3 is TGTGCCAGCAGTGAAATGCCGGCGTACAATGAGCAGTTCTTC. This codes for CASSEMPAYNEQFF.

V usage is TRBV19 and J usage is TRBJ1-2; maybe TRBD1 (5 bases). This CDR3 contains 13 residues. Germline CDR1 and CDR2: LNHDA and SQIVND (reference sequence). Deletions cut 4 bases from V and 8 bases from J, with 14 bases between. The CDR3 here is CASSTGAARGYTF. The CDR3 DNA is TGTGCCAGTAGTACCGGGGCCGCTAGGGGCTACACCTTC.

The chain recombines TRBV19 with TRBJ1-5; 10 nucleotides align to TRBD1. Germline CDR1 is LNHDA and CDR2 is SQIVND (reference sequence). The CDR3 extends over 15 amino acids. Germline trimming cut 6 bases from V and 3 bases from J; bases unmatched to any gene: 5. As DNA, the CDR3 is TGTGCCAGTAGACCCGGGACAGGGGACAATCAGCCCCAGCATTTT. Protein product: CASRPGTGDNQPQHF.

This clonotype was recorded many times. The chain joins TRBV7-2 to TRBJ2-7; 7 bases line up with TRBD2. Germline loops: CDR1 SGHTA, CDR2 FQGNSA. The junction had 15 bases not matched to a gene; V was cut back by 0 bases and J by 7 bases. The CDR3 has 17 amino acids. CDR3 in DNA: TGTGCCAGCAGCTTAGCGGGGCTAGCGGCATTCCGCTGGGAGCAGTACTTC. Amino acid sequence: CASSLAGLAAFRWEQYF.

This chain links TRBV20-1 with TRBJ1-2; TRBD1 agrees at 7 bases. The CDR3 runs 13 residues. V lost 7 bases, J lost 4 bases, and 9 bases stayed unmatched. Germline CDR1 reads DFQATT; CDR2 reads SNEGSKA (reference sequence). CDR3 nucleotides: TGCAGTGGCTCGACAGGGAAGATCTATGGCTACACCTTC. It encodes CSGSTGKIYGYTF.

Many counts were recorded for this clonotype. The gene calls are TRBV12-3 or TRBV12-4 and TRBJ1-5; D remains unclear. The CDR3 spans 15 residues. The ends were cut back, 3 bases at V and 2 bases at J, with 11 bases in the middle. Written as DNA, the CDR3 is TGTGCCAGCAGTTTGGGTTTAGGCGGCAATCAGCCCCAGCATTTT. Amino acids: CASSLGLGGNQPQHF.

This clonotype appeared many times. The rearrangement uses TRBV7-2 and TRBJ2-7, with D perhaps TRBD2 (6 bases). The CDR3 is 15 amino acids. V shed 5 bases and J shed 7 bases, with 21 bases lying between them. Germline values: CDR1 SGHTA, CDR2 FQGNSA. CDR3 region: CASSPTGGATREQYF. CDR3 nucleotides: TGTGCCAGCAGCCCCACGGGCGGGGCAACGAGAGAGCAGTACTTC.

The table lists this clonotype with many counts. The rearrangement joins TRBV7-2 to TRBJ2-7; 7 positions agree with TRBD2. After removal of 0 bases from V and 0 bases from J, the junction contained 8 bases not matched to a gene. Germline V gene lookup returns CDR1 SGHTA and CDR2 FQGNSA. The CDR3 contains 17 residues. The CDR3: CASSLARSGVYSYEQYF. CDR3 nucleotide sequence: TGTGCCAGCAGCTTAGCGAGGAGCGGGGTTTACTCCTACGAGCAGTACTTC.

For the CDR3, the DNA is TGTGCCAGCAGCGGGGGGGGGGCTACAACCTACGAGCAGTACTTC. As protein: CASSGGGATTYEQYF. This chain links TRBV28 with TRBJ2-7; 8 positions match TRBD2. With 6 bases clipped from V and 2 bases from J, the junction kept 9 bases outside the gene matches. This CDR3 is built from 15 residues. Germline CDR1 is MDHEN and CDR2 is SYDVKM. Supplemented by reference TRBV28 and TRBJ2-7, the full variable domain reads DVKVTQSSRYLVKRTGEKVFLECVQDMDHENMFWYRQDPGLGLRLIYFSYDVKMKEKGDIPEGYSVSREKKERFSLILESASTNQTSMYLCASSGGGATTYEQYFGPGTRLTVT.

The chain has TRBV2 and TRBJ2-7; 10 bases map to TRBD1. The CDR3 totals 15 residues. Trimming took 5 bases from V and 2 from J; bases not matched to a gene: 6. CDR1 SNHLY and CDR2 FYNNEI come from the germline V gene. The CDR3: CASSYDRGRAYEQYF. CDR3 in DNA: TGTGCCAGCAGTTATGACAGGGGGCGAGCCTACGAGCAGTACTTC.

There are a few counts of this clonotype. The V gene is TRBV6-5, the J gene TRBJ2-3, with D perhaps assigned TRBD1 or TRBD2 (7 bases each). CDR3 length: 15 amino acids. V lost 7 bases, J lost 0 bases, and 14 bases lay in between. CDR1 is MNHEY and CDR2 is SVGAGI in the germline V gene. The CDR3 DNA is TGTGCCAGCACCCAGGGGGGGGCTAGCACAGATACGCAGTATTTT. Translating it yields CASTQGGASTDTQYF.

This clonotype was counted a few times. The chain has TRBV29-1 and TRBJ2-2, with D possibly TRBD2 on 5 matching bases. The CDR3 is 14 amino acids. Germline values: CDR1 SQVTM, CDR2 ANQGSEA. The germline V and J ends were trimmed by 4 bases and 1 base, with 10 bases remaining between them. The CDR3, as DNA: TGCAGCGTTGTGATTAGCGTGAACACCGGGGAGCTGTTTTTT. As protein: CSVVISVNTGELFF.

The V call is TRBV6-6, the J call TRBJ1-4; 8 bases agree with TRBD1. Germline assignment: CDR1 MNHNY and CDR2 SVGAGI (reference sequence). Losses at the gene ends were 6 bases for V and 4 bases for J; bases not matched to a gene: 7. The CDR3 consists of 15 residues. CDR3 residues: CASRPRTGINEKLFF. CDR3 in DNA: TGTGCCAGCAGGCCACGGACAGGGATTAATGAAAAACTGTTTTTT.

The chain links TRBV30 to TRBJ2-3, with 9 nucleotides matching TRBD2. V lost 0 bases to trimming and J lost 2 bases; unmatched junction nucleotides: 6. Germline loops: CDR1 GTSNPN, CDR2 SVGIG (reference sequence). The CDR3 covers 16 residues. The CDR3, as DNA: TGTGCCTGGAGTGTGGGGCTAGCGGGATCCACAGATACGCAGTATTTT. Translating gives CAWSVGLAGSTDTQYF.

The chain combines TRBV7-8 with TRBJ2-1; TRBD1 agrees at 7 bases. V shed 5 bases and J 2 bases; nucleotides not matched to a gene: 3. The CDR3 has 14 amino acids. The germline gives CDR1 SGHVS, CDR2 FQNEAQ. This CDR3 reads CASSDREAYNEQFF. Here the CDR3 DNA reads TGTGCCAGCAGCGACAGGGAAGCCTACAATGAGCAGTTCTTC.

Concerning this clonotype: Just one base apart from a much larger clone, this may be a read error. CDR3 nucleotide sequence: TGTGCCAGCAGCCCCTTAGGAAGGGCAAATACGCAGTATTTT. Its translation is CASSPLGRANTQYF. This sequence joins TRBV7-2 and TRBJ2-3; D gene unclear. The CDR3 extends over 14 amino acids. Germline V gene sequence: CDR1 SGHTA, CDR2 FQGNSA. Trimming removed 5 bases at V and 7 bases at J, with 16 bases between.

This clonotype was seen ten or more times. CDR3 coding DNA: TGTGCCAGTTCGACAGGGACTGGAAACACCATATATTTT. The encoded protein is CASSTGTGNTIYF. The chain combines TRBV7-8 with TRBJ1-3; 7 bases line up with TRBD1. This CDR3 contains 13 residues. V was pared by 9 bases and J by 2 bases, with 4 bases of the junction left unmatched. Germline V gene sequence: CDR1 SGHVS, CDR2 FQNEAQ. Full variable domain (outside the CDR3, taken from reference TRBV7-8 and TRBJ1-3): GAGVSQSPRYKVAKRGQDVALRCDPISGHVSLFWYQQALGQGPEFLTYFQNEAQLDKSGLPSDRFFAERPEGSVSTLKIQRTQQEDSAVYLCASSTGTGNTIYFGEGSWLTVV.

The chain recombines TRBV18 with TRBJ2-1, with unresolved D. V was shortened by 0 bases and J by 8 bases, with 20 bases between the two germline ends. The CDR3 covers 17 residues. Germline loops: CDR1 KGHSH, CDR2 LQKENI. The CDR3 region has the DNA TGTGCCAGCTCACCACCCTTAAGAAGCCCCTTAAGAGATGAGCAGTTCTTC. This translates into CASSPPLRSPLRDEQFF.

This clonotype was counted many times. This chain links TRBV12-3 or TRBV12-4 with TRBJ1-5; 7 bases are a match to TRBD1. The CDR3 runs 14 residues. Germline trimming cut 6 bases from V and 1 base from J; bases unmatched to any gene: 3. CDR3 sequence (DNA): TGTGCCAGCAGAAGACAGGGAAGCAATCAGCCCCAGCATTTT. It specifies CASRRQGSNQPQHF.

This clonotype was observed a few times. The chain uses TRBV20-1 and TRBJ2-3; D unresolved. Germline values: CDR1 DFQATT, CDR2 SNEGSKA (reference sequence). The CDR3 is 15 residues long. V was clipped by 0 bases and J by 0 bases, with 10 bases between them. CDR3 residues: CSARDKTGSTDTQYF. The CDR3 DNA reads TGCAGTGCTAGAGATAAGACCGGTAGCACAGATACGCAGTATTTT.

V usage is TRBV20-1 and J usage is TRBJ2-5; TRBD1 or TRBD2 may be the D gene (6 bases each). Germline CDR1 DFQATT, CDR2 SNEGSKA (reference sequence). The CDR3 covers 15 residues. With 0 bases removed from V and 1 base from J, the gap between germline ends came to 12 bases. The CDR3: CSARDRGQGQETQYF. For the CDR3, the DNA is TGCAGTGCTAGAGATCGGGGGCAGGGCCAAGAGACCCAGTACTTC.